Listed below are T cell receptor beta chains from one sample, sequenced in a study of T cell responses to AZD1222 COVID-19 vaccine. Clones were read by immunoSEQ multiplex PCR, and TCRdb kept only the in-frame ones, dropping some. The top ten clones hold 7% to 9.5% of a sample with approximately 190,000 clones, 94% of them seen once. The sequences come from peripheral blood, collected on day 0 of AZD1222 vaccination. Receptors originate from an adult in good health. The CDR3 runs from the conserved cysteine through the conserved F or W. The D gene is left open where the match is weak. Size is omitted from some rows. Given values are once, few, many or a class for expanded clones.

J: TRBJ2-3
V: TRBV15
size: -
D: -
DNA: TGTGCCACCAGCAGAGACCTTGGAGCGGGCACAGATACGCAGTATTTT
CDR3: CATSRDLGAGTDTQYF

J: TRBJ2-1
V: TRBV7-3
size: -
D: TRBD2
DNA: TGTGCCAGCAGCGCACTAGCGAGCTCCTACAATGAGCAGTTCTTC
CDR3: CASSALASSYNEQFF

J: TRBJ1-5
V: TRBV5-1
size: -
D: -
DNA: TGCGCCAGCAGCTTGGCCGGGGGGGTCAATCAGCCCCAGCATTTT
CDR3: CASSLAGGVNQPQHF

J: TRBJ1-1
V: TRBV9
size: -
D: -
DNA: TGTGCCAGCAGCGTAGGTTTACAGGGCTCTCACACTGAAGCTTTCTTT
CDR3: CASSVGLQGSHTEAFF

J: TRBJ1-4
V: TRBV6-5
size: -
D: TRBD1
DNA: TGTGCCAGCAGTTTCCGGACAGGATTTAATGAAAAACTGTTTTTT
CDR3: CASSFRTGFNEKLFF

J: TRBJ2-2
V: TRBV5-1
size: -
D: -
DNA: TGCGCCAGCAGCTTGAGGCAGGGAAAGTACACCGGGGAGCTGTTTTTT
CDR3: CASSLRQGKYTGELFF

J: TRBJ2-5
V: TRBV7-2
size: -
D: TRBD2
DNA: TGTGCCAGCAGCCCGAGCGGGAGGGGAGGAGAGACCCAGTACTTC
CDR3: CASSPSGRGGETQYF

J: TRBJ2-3
V: TRBV20-1
size: -
D: TRBD2
DNA: TGCAGTGCTAGTGCGTCTAGCGGGAGGGCCACAGATACGCAGTATTTT
CDR3: CSASASSGRATDTQYF

J: TRBJ1-2
V: TRBV15
size: once
D: -
DNA: TGTGCCACCAGCAGAGATGGGGAAGGCTATGGCTACACCTTC
CDR3: CATSRDGEGYGYTF

J: TRBJ1-5
V: TRBV18
size: -
D: -
DNA: TGTGCCAGCTCCCAGGCTAATCAGCCCCAGCATTTT
CDR3: CASSQANQPQHF

J: TRBJ2-7
V: TRBV5-1
size: -
D: -
DNA: TGCGCCAGCAGCTTGTTGAACCGAGAATACGACGAGCAGTACTTC
CDR3: CASSLLNREYDEQYF

J: TRBJ2-1
V: TRBV12-5
size: -
D: TRBD2
DNA: TGTGCTAGTGGTTTGGAGTTCGGGACTAGTGAGAGTGAGCAGTTCTTC
CDR3: CASGLEFGTSESEQFF

J: TRBJ1-5
V: TRBV19
size: -
D: TRBD1
DNA: TGTGCCAGTATGGGACAGGGGGCAGGTCAGCCCCAGCATTTT
CDR3: CASMGQGAGQPQHF

J: TRBJ1-2
V: TRBV3-1/TRBV3-2
size: -
D: -
DNA: TGTGCCAGCAGCCATCGCAGGGGAACGTCTGGCTACACCTTC
CDR3: CASSHRRGTSGYTF

J: TRBJ2-7
V: TRBV9
size: -
D: -
DNA: TGTGCCAGCAGCGTCGGGACTCTTTCCTACGAGCAGTACTTC
CDR3: CASSVGTLSYEQYF

J: TRBJ1-6
V: TRBV18
size: -
D: TRBD1
DNA: TGTGCCAGCTCACCAGTACAGGGGGAGAATTCACCCCTCCACTTT
CDR3: CASSPVQGENSPLHF

J: TRBJ1-5
V: TRBV28
size: -
D: -
DNA: TGTGCCAGCAGGTACAGTTTGACTAGCAATCAGCCCCAGCATTTT
CDR3: CASRYSLTSNQPQHF

J: TRBJ1-5
V: TRBV20-1
size: -
D: -
DNA: TGCAGTGCTAGTTCATTTTCACTGTATAGCAATCAGCCCCAGCATTTT
CDR3: CSASSFSLYSNQPQHF

J: TRBJ2-2
V: TRBV30
size: -
D: TRBD2
DNA: TGTGCATCACCTAAGGGACTAGCGGGTATCGGGGAGCTGTTTTTT
CDR3: CASPKGLAGIGELFF

J: TRBJ1-1
V: TRBV3-1/TRBV3-2
size: -
D: -
DNA: TGTGCCAGCAGCCAAGAATATGGCGCAAGGCCCGCCGGAGCTTTCTTT
CDR3: CASSQEYGARPAGAFF

J: TRBJ2-7
V: TRBV5-1
size: -
D: -
DNA: TGCGCCAGCAGTGCAGGGTTCATATACGAGCAGTACTTC
CDR3: CASSAGFIYEQYF

J: TRBJ2-1
V: TRBV6-4
size: -
D: -
DNA: TGTGCCAGCAGTGACATGGCGGGGTCCGACAATGAGCAGTTCTTC
CDR3: CASSDMAGSDNEQFF

J: TRBJ1-1
V: TRBV29-1
size: -
D: TRBD1
DNA: TGCAGCGTTGCCGCAGGGGGCATGAACACTGAAGCTTTCTTT
CDR3: CSVAAGGMNTEAFF

J: TRBJ2-3
V: TRBV4-1
size: -
D: -
DNA: TGCGCCAGCAGCCAAGATCCCCAGCCGGCTAGCGGCACAGATACGCAGTATTTT
CDR3: CASSQDPQPASGTDTQYF

J: TRBJ1-5
V: TRBV12-1
size: -
D: -
DNA: TGTGCCAGCAGCTTTGTCAGGCGGAATTATAGCAATCAGCCCCAGCATTTT
CDR3: CASSFVRRNYSNQPQHF

J: TRBJ2-5
V: TRBV6-1
size: -
D: TRBD1
DNA: TGTGCCAGCAGTGACAGGGGGGAGACCCAGTACTTC
CDR3: CASSDRGETQYF

J: TRBJ1-5
V: TRBV2
size: -
D: -
DNA: TGTGCCAGCAGTGAAGAAAGGGGATGGAGCAATCAGCCCCAGCATTTT
CDR3: CASSEERGWSNQPQHF

J: TRBJ1-5
V: TRBV6-2/TRBV6-3
size: -
D: -
DNA: TGTGCCAGCAGTTGGCCGGGGGGCCCTTTAAATGATCAGCCCCAGCATTTT
CDR3: CASSWPGGPLNDQPQHF

J: TRBJ2-4
V: TRBV19
size: -
D: -
DNA: TGTGCCAGTAGTATGGCACCTCTAGCCAAAAACATTCAGTACTTC
CDR3: CASSMAPLAKNIQYF

J: TRBJ1-1
V: TRBV28
size: -
D: TRBD1
DNA: TGTGCCAGCAGTTCAGGGGGCATGAACACTGAAGCTTTCTTT
CDR3: CASSSGGMNTEAFF

J: TRBJ1-1
V: TRBV6-4
size: few
D: TRBD1
DNA: TGTGCCAGCAGTGCGGGACAGGGGGGAACTGAAGCTTTCTTT
CDR3: CASSAGQGGTEAFF

J: TRBJ2-7
V: TRBV6-4
size: -
D: -
DNA: TGTGCCAGCAGTCCTATCTGGTACGAGCAGTACTTC
CDR3: CASSPIWYEQYF

J: TRBJ1-6
V: TRBV30
size: -
D: TRBD1
DNA: TGTGCCTGGAACCGGGACAGCTATAATTCACCCCTCCACTTT
CDR3: CAWNRDSYNSPLHF

J: TRBJ2-2
V: TRBV7-2
size: -
D: TRBD2
DNA: TGTGCCAGCAGCCTGACTAGCGGGAGTTTCGGGGAGCTGTTTTTT
CDR3: CASSLTSGSFGELFF

J: TRBJ1-5
V: TRBV19
size: -
D: TRBD1
DNA: TGTGCCAGTAGCCTACAGGGGACTCGCAATCAGCCCCAGCATTTT
CDR3: CASSLQGTRNQPQHF

J: TRBJ1-5
V: TRBV27
size: -
D: -
DNA: TGTGCCAGCAGTCCGCAAACTACAGGGTGGTATCAGCCCCAGCATTTT
CDR3: CASSPQTTGWYQPQHF

J: TRBJ1-5
V: TRBV5-8
size: -
D: -
DNA: TGTGCCAGCAGCTCATCGACAGGCTCGGGGGGCAATCAGCCCCAGCATTTT
CDR3: CASSSSTGSGGNQPQHF

J: TRBJ2-2
V: TRBV27
size: -
D: TRBD2
DNA: TGTGCCAGCAGTTCACAATGGGCGGGAGGCACCGGGGAGCTGTTTTTT
CDR3: CASSSQWAGGTGELFF

J: TRBJ1-4
V: TRBV28
size: -
D: TRBD1
DNA: TGTGCCAGCAGTTCCCCGGACAGGGTTTCTGAAAAACTGTTTTTT
CDR3: CASSSPDRVSEKLFF

J: TRBJ1-2
V: TRBV29-1
size: -
D: TRBD1
DNA: TGCAGCGTTGAGGTCAGGGGGAACTATGGCTACACCTTC
CDR3: CSVEVRGNYGYTF

J: TRBJ1-1
V: TRBV6-4
size: -
D: -
DNA: TGTGCCAGCAGTAAGAATGTGGGGAACACTGAAGCTTTCTTT
CDR3: CASSKNVGNTEAFF

J: TRBJ2-1
V: TRBV6-4
size: few
D: TRBD2
DNA: TGTGCCAGCAGTGAAGGTGGGAGCGGGAATAATGAGCAGTTCTTC
CDR3: CASSEGGSGNNEQFF

J: TRBJ2-7
V: TRBV28
size: -
D: -
DNA: TGTGCCAGCATGGTTGCCCACGAGCAGTACTTC
CDR3: CASMVAHEQYF

J: TRBJ1-4
V: TRBV9
size: -
D: -
DNA: TGTGCCAGCAGCGAAGGGGGGAGCGGGGGCGAAAAACTGTTTTTT
CDR3: CASSEGGSGGEKLFF

J: TRBJ1-4
V: TRBV28
size: -
D: -
DNA: TGTGCCAGCAGTGCCCCGGGACTCAAAGCAACTAATGAAAAACTGTTTTTT
CDR3: CASSAPGLKATNEKLFF

J: TRBJ1-1
V: TRBV6-2/TRBV6-3
size: -
D: -
DNA: TGTGCCAGCAGTGTTACCTGGGGACACACTGAAGCTTTCTTT
CDR3: CASSVTWGHTEAFF